These 24 T cell receptor beta chains came from one sample sequenced in a study of resident and recirculating memory T cells in vitiligo. Sequenced by immunoSEQ multiplex PCR; TCRdb stores in-frame clones only, minus some. The sample shows about 45,000 clones, 92% of them seen only once. The specimen sequenced was blood. These receptors all come from a male donor with vitiligo.

CDR3 nucleotide sequence: TGTGCTCAACCGGGGGGGGTTAGGCGCAATCAGCCCCAGCATTTT. Amino acids: CAQPGGVRRNQPQHF. This chain uses TRBV19 with TRBJ1-5; tentative D call: TRBD1 (5 bases). The germline V gene encodes CDR1 LNHDA and CDR2 SQIVND (reference sequence). This CDR3 comprises 15 residues.

This chain joins TRBV4-3 and TRBJ1-2, with D uncertain. The ends were cut back, 0 bases at V and 14 bases at J, with 19 bases in the middle. This CDR3 contains 14 residues. From germline, CDR1 is LGHNA and CDR2 YSLEER. The CDR3 region has the DNA TGCGCCAGCAGCCAAGATCCCGCAGGAAGCAACCCGACCTTC. It translates to CASSQDPAGSNPTF.

This chain joins TRBV5-8 and TRBJ2-1, with TRBD2 identical over 8 bases. CDR3 length: 15 residues. Germline values: CDR1 SGHTS, CDR2 YDEGEE. Trimming at V came to 1 base and at J to 6 bases, leaving 6 bases not matched to a gene. The CDR3: CASSLRGGNSNEQFF. DNA of the CDR3: TGTGCCAGCAGCTTGCGGGGGGGTAACTCCAATGAGCAGTTCTTC.

The chain employs TRBV15 and TRBJ1-2, with a tentative D call TRBD1 (5 bases). The CDR3 totals 13 residues. Germline assignment: CDR1 LNHNV and CDR2 YYDKDF (reference sequence). Trimming cost V 4 bases and J 6 bases, with 12 bases left between them. The CDR3 reads CATSTPARDGYTF. CDR3 bases: TGTGCCACCAGCACCCCCGCCAGGGATGGCTACACCTTC.

The V gene is TRBV30, the J gene TRBJ2-3; perhaps TRBD1 as D (7 bases). Trimming removed 4 bases from V and 6 bases from J, with 17 bases in between. The CDR3 runs to 14 residues. The germline V gene has CDR1 GTSNPN and CDR2 SVGIG (reference sequence). CDR3 in amino acids: CAWKVMTGRDTQYF. Here the CDR3 DNA reads TGTGCCTGGAAGGTGATGACAGGGAGGGATACGCAGTATTTT.

The V call is TRBV11-2, the J call TRBJ2-7, with no clear D. Germline CDR1 SGHAT, CDR2 FQNNGV. The CDR3 sequence is 11 residues long. Deletions cut 5 bases from V and 2 bases from J, with 4 bases between. CDR3 in DNA: TGTGCCAGCAGCCTAACCTACGAGCAGTACTTC. Protein: CASSLTYEQYF.

This clone is large (0.1 to 1%) by share. This sequence joins TRBV19 and TRBJ1-2; D is possibly TRBD1 (6 bases). The V end was cut by 6 bases, the J end by 0 bases, with 17 bases between. The germline V gene encodes CDR1 LNHDA and CDR2 SQIVND (reference sequence). The CDR3 sequence is 16 residues long. CDR3 residues: CASRKSRQAANYGYTF. CDR3 sequence (DNA): TGTGCCAGTAGAAAATCAAGACAGGCAGCTAACTATGGCTACACCTTC. Full variable domain (rest looked up from reference TRBV19 and TRBJ1-2): DGGITQSPKYLFRKEGQNVTLSCEQNLNHDAMYWYRQDPGQGLRLIYYSQIVNDFQKGDIAEGYSVSREKKESFPLTVTSAQKNPTAFYLCASRKSRQAANYGYTFGSGTRLTVV.

CDR3 loop: CASTILAGGGRNEQFF. The CDR3 DNA follows: TGTGCCAGCACCATATTAGCGGGGGGGGGTCGAAATGAGCAGTTCTTC. The genes are TRBV2 and TRBJ2-1; 11 bases line up with TRBD2. Germline V lookup: CDR1 SNHLY, CDR2 FYNNEI. The CDR3 contains 16 residues. V trimming: 7 bases; J trimming: 7 bases; junction bases outside the gene matches: 12.

CDR3 amino acids: CASSEDRAPYGYTF. The CDR3 DNA reads TGTGCCAGCAGTGAAGACAGGGCGCCCTATGGCTACACCTTC. V and J are TRBV6-5 and TRBJ1-2; 7 positions match TRBD1. The CDR3 is made up of 14 amino acids. Looked up from germline, CDR1 is MNHEY and CDR2 is SVGAGI. Unmatched junction bases numbered 7, after V lost 5 bases and J lost 4 bases.

This chain uses TRBV2 with TRBJ1-1; D call uncertain. With 6 bases removed from V and 0 bases from J, the gap between germline ends came to 11 bases. Germline CDR1 is SNHLY and CDR2 is FYNNEI. This CDR3 is built from 14 residues. The CDR3 DNA follows: TGTGCCAGCAGGTGGAGGACTCTGAACACTGAAGCTTTCTTT. It is translated as CASRWRTLNTEAFF.

The V call is TRBV19, the J call TRBJ1-2; TRBD1 matches at 9 bases. Trimming removed 3 bases from V and 8 bases from J; junction bases left unmatched: 10. CDR3 length: 15 amino acids. Germline lookup yields CDR1 LNHDA and CDR2 SQIVND (reference sequence). Here the CDR3 reads CASSIGGQGLMGYTF. CDR3 nucleotide sequence: TGTGCCAGTAGTATTGGAGGACAGGGGTTGATGGGCTACACCTTC. The complete variable domain, with remaining parts taken from reference TRBV19 and TRBJ1-2, reads DGGITQSPKYLFRKEGQNVTLSCEQNLNHDAMYWYRQDPGQGLRLIYYSQIVNDFQKGDIAEGYSVSREKKESFPLTVTSAQKNPTAFYLCASSIGGQGLMGYTFGSGTRLTVV.

V and J are TRBV9 and TRBJ2-1; 7 nucleotides align to TRBD2. This CDR3 is 18 amino acids long. In germline, CDR1 is SGDLS, CDR2 YYNGEE. The V gene end was trimmed by 3 bases and the J gene end by 9 bases; junction bases not matched to a gene: 21. The CDR3 DNA is TGTGCCAGCAGCGAGAACCCGGGACTACCCAGGGAAACTGGTGAGCAGTTCTTC. Translated: CASSENPGLPRETGEQFF.

This clone was seen just once. This chain uses TRBV12-5 with TRBJ2-3, with a tentative D call TRBD2 (6 bases). This CDR3 has 13 residues. V was cut by 8 bases and J by 0 bases, with 9 bases left in between. Looked up from germline, CDR1 is LGHNT and CDR2 is FRNRAP. CDR3 protein: CASSGTSTDTQYF. For the CDR3, the DNA is TGTGCTAGTTCAGGGACTAGCACAGATACGCAGTATTTT.

V usage is TRBV15 and J usage is TRBJ1-4, with a weak D call TRBD1 (5 bases). Germline V gene lookup returns CDR1 LNHNV and CDR2 YYDKDF (reference sequence). This CDR3 is 17 amino acids long. V dropped 8 bases and J dropped 7 bases, with 26 bases sitting between them. The CDR3 nucleotides are TGTGCCACCGTGGGTCCGTCATCGGGCAGGGTCAGTGAAAAACTGTTTTTT. It is translated as CATVGPSSGRVSEKLFF.

For this clone: The identical CDR3 is also encoded by other nucleotide sequences in the sample. The rearrangement links TRBV5-4 to TRBJ2-5; 8 nucleotides agree with TRBD2. The CDR3 is 15 amino acids. Germline V gene lookup returns CDR1 SGHNT and CDR2 YYREEE (reference sequence). The V and J ends lost 5 bases and 2 bases, in that order; junction bases with no gene match: 8. The CDR3 loop reads CASSSDIAGQETQYF. The CDR3 DNA follows: TGTGCCAGCAGTTCTGATATAGCGGGGCAAGAGACCCAGTACTTC.

This chain uses TRBV28 with TRBJ1-5, with 7 nucleotides matching TRBD1. With V trimmed by 5 bases and J by 5 bases, 3 bases remained unmatched. The CDR3 is 13 residues long. Germline CDR1 MDHEN, CDR2 SYDVKM. The CDR3: CASSDRAYQPQHF. CDR3 sequence (DNA): TGTGCCAGCAGTGACAGGGCCTATCAGCCCCAGCATTTT.

The chain carries TRBV7-2 and TRBJ2-5; TRBD2 matches 10 bases. V lost 4 bases to trimming and J lost 4 bases; unmatched junction nucleotides: 15. Germline CDR1 SGHTA, CDR2 FQGNSA. This CDR3 has 18 amino acids. The CDR3 loop reads CASSSPGSGGAWGETQYF. The CDR3 DNA follows: TGTGCCAGCAGCTCCCCGGGGAGCGGGGGGGCCTGGGGAGAGACCCAGTACTTC.

V is TRBV4-1 and J is TRBJ1-3, with 7 positions matching TRBD1. Germline lookup yields CDR1 MGHRA and CDR2 YSYEKL. The J segment lost 5 bases and the V segment lost 4 bases, leaving 17 bases of the junction unmatched. This CDR3 contains 18 residues. CDR3 nucleotides: TGCGCCAGCAGCCCCGGACAGGTCTTGGGGGCTAAGAGAAACACCATATATTTT. This gives the protein CASSPGQVLGAKRNTIYF.

The CDR3, as DNA: TGCGCCAGCAGCCAAGAGGGTAGGGGATTGAACACCGGGGAGCTGTTTTTT. This sequence encodes CASSQEGRGLNTGELFF. The V call is TRBV4-3, the J call TRBJ2-2, with D possibly being TRBD1 (5 bases). Germline CDR1 and CDR2: LGHNA and YSLEER. V was clipped by 0 bases and J by 1 base, with 12 bases between them. This CDR3 has 17 residues.

This clone was detected only once. This sequence joins TRBV5-1 and TRBJ2-3, with D tentatively TRBD1 (6 bases). Per germline, CDR1 SGHRS and CDR2 YFSETQ. The V and J ends lost 2 bases and 2 bases respectively, with 9 bases between them. CDR3 length: 14 amino acids. The CDR3 is CASSFGQHTDTQYF. The CDR3 nucleotides are TGCGCCAGCAGCTTCGGACAGCACACAGATACGCAGTATTTT.

The chain is built from TRBV4-2 and TRBJ2-7; no definite D call. The CDR3 loop spans 11 amino acids. The V end lost 6 bases, the J end lost 1 base, and 4 bases lay between the germline ends. Germline V CDR1 and CDR2: LGHNA, YNFKEQ. Written as DNA, the CDR3 is TGTGCCAGCAGTGCGTCCTACGAGCAGTACTTC. Protein sequence: CASSASYEQYF.

This clone was observed once. The chain couples TRBV30 to TRBJ1-1, with D tentatively TRBD1 (5 bases). V was pared by 4 bases and J by 2 bases, with 11 bases between. CDR1 and CDR2 (germline): GTSNPN, SVGIG (reference sequence). This CDR3 has 13 amino acids. CDR3: CAWMRDGNTEAFF. CDR3 DNA: TGTGCCTGGATGCGGGACGGAAACACTGAAGCTTTCTTT.

This chain joins TRBV30 and TRBJ1-1; the D is unclear. The germline gives CDR1 GTSNPN, CDR2 SVGIG (reference sequence). With 1 base removed from V and 2 bases from J, the gap between germline ends came to 17 bases. The CDR3 totals 16 residues. This chain's CDR3 is CAWSAGFKRANTEAFF. CDR3 coding DNA: TGTGCCTGGAGTGCGGGGTTCAAGAGGGCCAACACTGAAGCTTTCTTT.

The chain uses TRBV18 and TRBJ1-1; D is uncertain. The CDR3 loop spans 15 amino acids. The germline V and J ends were trimmed by 3 bases and 0 bases, with 11 bases remaining between them. Per germline, CDR1 KGHSH and CDR2 LQKENI. The CDR3 region is CASSPQSQLNTEAFF. The CDR3 region has the DNA TGTGCCAGCTCACCGCAATCACAACTGAACACTGAAGCTTTCTTT.